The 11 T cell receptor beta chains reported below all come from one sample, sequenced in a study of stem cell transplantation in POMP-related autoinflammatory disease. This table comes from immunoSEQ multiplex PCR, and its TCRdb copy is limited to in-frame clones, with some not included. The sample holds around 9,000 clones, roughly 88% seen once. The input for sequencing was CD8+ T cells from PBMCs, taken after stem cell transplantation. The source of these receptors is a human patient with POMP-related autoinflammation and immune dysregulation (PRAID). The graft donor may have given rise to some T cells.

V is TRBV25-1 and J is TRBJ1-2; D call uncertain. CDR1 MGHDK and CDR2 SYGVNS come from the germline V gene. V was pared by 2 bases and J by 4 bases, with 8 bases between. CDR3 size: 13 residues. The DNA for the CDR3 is TGTGCCAGCAGTGAAACGACCCGCTATGGCTACACCTTC. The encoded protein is CASSETTRYGYTF.

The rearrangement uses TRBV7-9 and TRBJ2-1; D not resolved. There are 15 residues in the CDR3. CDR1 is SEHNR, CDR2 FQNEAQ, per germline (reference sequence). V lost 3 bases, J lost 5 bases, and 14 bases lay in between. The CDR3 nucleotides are TGTGCCAGCAGCTTCGTTCCAGGATTCAACAATGAGCAGTTCTTC. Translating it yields CASSFVPGFNNEQFF.

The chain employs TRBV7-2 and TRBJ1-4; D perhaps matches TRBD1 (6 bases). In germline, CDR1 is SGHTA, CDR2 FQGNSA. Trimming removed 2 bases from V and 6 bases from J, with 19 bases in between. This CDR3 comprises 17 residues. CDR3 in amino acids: CASSLRDTRQGYEKLFF. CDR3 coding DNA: TGTGCCAGCAGCTTAAGGGACACCCGCCAGGGTTATGAAAAACTGTTTTTT.

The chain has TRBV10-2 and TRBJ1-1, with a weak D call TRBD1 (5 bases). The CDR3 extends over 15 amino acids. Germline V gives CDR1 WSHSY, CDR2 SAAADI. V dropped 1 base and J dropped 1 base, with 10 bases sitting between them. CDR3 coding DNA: TGCGCCAGCAGTGAGTGGTCGACAGAGAACACTGAAGCTTTCTTT. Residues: CASSEWSTENTEAFF.

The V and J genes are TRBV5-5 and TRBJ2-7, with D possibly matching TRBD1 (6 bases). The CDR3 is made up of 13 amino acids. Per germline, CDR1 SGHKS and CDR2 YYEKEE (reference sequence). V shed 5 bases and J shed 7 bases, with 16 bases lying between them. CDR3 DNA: TGTGCCAGCAGTCTAGGGATCAGGGGTGAGCAGTACTTC. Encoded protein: CASSLGIRGEQYF.

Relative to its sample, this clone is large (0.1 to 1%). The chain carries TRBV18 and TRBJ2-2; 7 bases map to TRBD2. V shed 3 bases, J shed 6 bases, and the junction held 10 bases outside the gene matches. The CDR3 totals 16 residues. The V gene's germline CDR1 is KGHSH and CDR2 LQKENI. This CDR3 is CASSPWTSESAGELFF. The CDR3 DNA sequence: TGTGCCAGCTCACCTTGGACTAGTGAGAGCGCCGGGGAGCTGTTTTTT.

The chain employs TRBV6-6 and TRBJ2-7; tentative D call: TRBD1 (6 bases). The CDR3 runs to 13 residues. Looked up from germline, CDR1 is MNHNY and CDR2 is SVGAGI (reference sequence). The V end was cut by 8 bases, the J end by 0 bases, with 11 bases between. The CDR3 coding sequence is TGTGCCAGCGGGCAGGGGCACTCCTACGAGCAGTACTTC. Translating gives CASGQGHSYEQYF.

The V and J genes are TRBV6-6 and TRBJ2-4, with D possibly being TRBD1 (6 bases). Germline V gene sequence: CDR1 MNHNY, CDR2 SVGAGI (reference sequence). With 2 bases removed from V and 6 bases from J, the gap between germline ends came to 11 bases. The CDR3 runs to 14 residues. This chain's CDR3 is CASSYPGQRNIQYF. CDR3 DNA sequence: TGTGCCAGCAGTTACCCGGGACAACGAAACATTCAGTACTTC.

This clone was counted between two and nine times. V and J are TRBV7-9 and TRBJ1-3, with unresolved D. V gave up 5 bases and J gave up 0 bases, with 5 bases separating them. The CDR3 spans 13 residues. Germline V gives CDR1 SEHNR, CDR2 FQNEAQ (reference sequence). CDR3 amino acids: CASSPSSGNTIYF. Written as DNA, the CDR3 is TGTGCCAGCAGCCCCTCCTCTGGAAACACCATATATTTT.

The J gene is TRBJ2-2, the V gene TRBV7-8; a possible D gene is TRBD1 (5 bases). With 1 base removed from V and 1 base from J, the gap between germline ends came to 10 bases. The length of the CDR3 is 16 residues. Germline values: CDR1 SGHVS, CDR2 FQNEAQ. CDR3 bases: TGTGCCAGCAGCTTAGTAGGGGCTGGGAACACCGGGGAGCTGTTTTTT. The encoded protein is CASSLVGAGNTGELFF.

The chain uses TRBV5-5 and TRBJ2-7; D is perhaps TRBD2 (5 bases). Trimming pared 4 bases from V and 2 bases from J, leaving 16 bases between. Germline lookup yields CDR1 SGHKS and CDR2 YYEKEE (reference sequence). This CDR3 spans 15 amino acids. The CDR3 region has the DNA TGTGCCAGCAGCCACTCCCCCGGGGAGACCTACGAGCAGTACTTC. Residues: CASSHSPGETYEQYF.